This T cell receptor beta chain stems from a study of blood T cell repertoires in COVID-19. Study overall: Both acute and convalescent COVID-19 samples were obtained from the United States, Italy and Spain. In each case, the material was cDNA or gDNA derived from T cells, B-cell-depleted T cells, or PBMCs.

As handled by the study authors: For nucleated cells, counts were estimated from reference gene primer amplification. The repertoire was sequenced with immunoSEQ multiplex PCR; TCRdb's copy has only in-frame clones and lacks some. V, J and clone size reflect that table, while D and trimming were determined from the DNA. The repertoire holds about 220,000 clones, with 70% to 85% as singletons. In germline, CDR1 is SGDLS, CDR2 YYNGEE. CDR3 length: 14 amino acids. V dropped 1 base and J dropped 5 bases, with 12 bases sitting between them. The chain is built from TRBV9 and TRBJ2-5, with TRBD2 as a possible D gene (6 bases). The receptor was derived from a man in his fifties with active or convalescent COVID-19. Sequenced: peripheral blood. CDR3 sequence (DNA): TGTGCCAGCAGCGTAAGACTAGAGGTGGAGACCCAGTACTTC. Its protein product is CASSVRLEVETQYF.